Presented here are 7 T cell receptor beta chains from one specimen sequenced in a study of blood T cell repertoires in COVID-19. Libraries were prepared by immunoSEQ multiplex PCR; TCRdb keeps only in-frame clonotypes and omits some of them. The sample includes 250,000 or so clones, roughly four fifths of them seen just once. Sequencing input: peripheral blood. These receptors all stem from a woman in her seventies with acute or convalescent COVID-19.

CDR3 in DNA: TGTGCCAGCACCCCCCGGGGCGGGAGCGGCTACGAGCAGTACTTC. This translates into CASTPRGGSGYEQYF. This sequence joins TRBV2 and TRBJ2-7, with 7 positions matching TRBD2. The germline gives CDR1 SNHLY, CDR2 FYNNEI. V shed 7 bases and J 3 bases; nucleotides not matched to a gene: 12. This CDR3 has 15 residues.

This clone was detected a few times. The chain employs TRBV7-2 and TRBJ2-1; D gene unclear. The germline V and J ends were trimmed by 4 bases and 0 bases, with 16 bases remaining between them. The CDR3 contains 17 residues. Germline values: CDR1 SGHTA, CDR2 FQGNSA. CDR3: CASSSARQTSSYNEQFF. CDR3 DNA sequence: TGTGCCAGCAGCTCTGCGAGACAAACAAGCTCCTACAATGAGCAGTTCTTC.

The rearrangement joins TRBV7-9 to TRBJ2-2, with D possibly matching TRBD1 (6 bases). V shed 11 bases and J shed 2 bases, with 12 bases lying between them. The CDR3 has 13 residues. Per the germline V gene, CDR1 is SEHNR and CDR2 is FQNEAQ (reference sequence). CDR3 sequence: CAGGMGNTGELFF. CDR3 sequence (DNA): TGTGCCGGGGGCATGGGAAACACCGGGGAGCTGTTTTTT.

This clone was recorded once. This chain uses TRBV11-3 with TRBJ2-7, with D unresolved. V was clipped by 2 bases and J by 0 bases, with 14 bases between them. CDR1 SGHNT and CDR2 YENEEA come from the germline V gene. There are 16 residues in the CDR3. The CDR3 nucleotides are TGTGCCAGCAGCTTAATCTCACAGAAGTACTCCTACGAGCAGTACTTC. It encodes CASSLISQKYSYEQYF.

J is TRBJ1-2 and V is TRBV27; 8 bases match TRBD1. CDR3 length equals 13 residues. V was clipped by 8 bases and J by 6 bases; unmatched bases: 8. Germline lookup yields CDR1 MNHEY and CDR2 SMNVEV (reference sequence). For the CDR3, the DNA is TGTGCCAGCCTCGACAGGGGCCGTCATGGCTACACCTTC. Its protein is CASLDRGRHGYTF.

The chain joins TRBV5-5 to TRBJ2-2; D remains ambiguous. Germline lookup yields CDR1 SGHKS and CDR2 YYEKEE (reference sequence). CDR3 size: 14 residues. Trimming took 0 bases from V and 3 from J, leaving 6 bases between them. CDR3 in amino acids: CASSLAVDTGELFF. The CDR3 coding sequence is TGTGCCAGCAGCTTGGCCGTCGACACCGGGGAGCTGTTTTTT.

This clone appeared a few times. The V call is TRBV18, the J call TRBJ1-5; D might be TRBD1 (6 bases). The V end was cut by 1 base, the J end by 7 bases, with 11 bases between. Per germline, CDR1 KGHSH and CDR2 LQKENI. The CDR3 length is 14 residues. CDR3 loop: CASSPLRQAQPQHF. The CDR3 DNA follows: TGTGCCAGCTCACCACTAAGACAGGCGCAGCCCCAGCATTTT.